These 2 T cell receptor beta chains were sequenced from one sample in a study of CD8 T cells in Susac syndrome (dated by TCRdb to the late 2010s). Library preparation employed the immunoSEQ multiplex PCR assay. RNA was extracted using the RNeasy kit, and about 0.5 to 1 ug of the RNA was reverse transcribed with random hexamers. The raw public reads went through TCRdb reprocessing: fastp at Q25, MiXCR clone calling, in-frame beta chains kept. Identical CDR3 protein sequences are pooled into one entry, listed with their most common genes and DNA. For this sample the table gives under 200,000 distinct CDR3 sequences, of which roughly 94% were detected only once. Over 0.095% of the sample goes to the ten largest clones. Sample: CD4+ T cells from PBMCs. The source is a human donor with Susac syndrome.

This chain joins TRBV20-1 and TRBJ2-5; TRBD1 agrees at 8 bases. Germline V lookup: CDR1 DFQATT, CDR2 SNEGSKA (reference sequence). There are 14 residues in the CDR3. V was clipped by 1 base and J by 6 bases; unmatched bases: 7. CDR3 sequence (DNA): TGCAGTGCTAGAGGGACAGGGAGGTTGAAGACCCAGTACTTC. It encodes CSARGTGRLKTQYF.

V is TRBV9 and J is TRBJ2-1; D not certain. The V and J ends lost 0 bases and 7 bases respectively, with 2 bases between them. The CDR3 covers 11 residues. The germline gives CDR1 SGDLS, CDR2 YYNGEE. CDR3 sequence: CASSVENEQFF. In DNA form, the CDR3 reads TGTGCCAGCAGCGTAGAAAATGAGCAGTTCTTC.